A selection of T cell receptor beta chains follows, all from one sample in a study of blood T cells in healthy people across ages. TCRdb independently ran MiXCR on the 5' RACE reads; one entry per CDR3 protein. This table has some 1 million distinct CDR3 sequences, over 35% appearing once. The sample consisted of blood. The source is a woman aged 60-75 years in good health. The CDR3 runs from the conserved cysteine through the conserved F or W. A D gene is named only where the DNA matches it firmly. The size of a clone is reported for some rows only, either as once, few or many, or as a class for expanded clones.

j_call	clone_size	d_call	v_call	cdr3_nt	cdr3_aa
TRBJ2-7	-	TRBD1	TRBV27	TGTGCCAGCTCTCGGGCCACAGGGGGCGCGAGCTCCTACGAGCAGTACTTC	CASSRATGGASSYEQYF
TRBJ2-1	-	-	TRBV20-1	TGCAGTGCTAGAGCTGGCCGGAGCTCCTACAATGAGCAGTTCTTC	CSARAGRSSYNEQFF
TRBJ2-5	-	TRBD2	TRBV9	TGTGCCAGCAGCGCTAGCGGGAGCCTCGGGGAGCAGTACTTC	CASSASGSLGEQYF
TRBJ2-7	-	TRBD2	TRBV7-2	TGTGCCAGCAGCTCTCCCCCGGGGGGACGCTCCTACGAGCAGTACTTC	CASSSPPGGRSYEQYF
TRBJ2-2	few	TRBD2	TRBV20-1	TGCAGTGCTCTGGGACTAGCGGGAATCCACCGGGAGCTGTTTTTT	CSALGLAGIHRELFF
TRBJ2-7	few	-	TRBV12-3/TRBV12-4	TGTGCCAGCAGGGTGGGCGGCGAGCAGTACTTC	CASRVGGEQYF
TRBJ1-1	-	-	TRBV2	TGTGCCAGCAGTGACGACGACCGGACTGAAGCTTTCTTT	CASSDDDRTEAFF
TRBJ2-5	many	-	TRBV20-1	TGCAGTGCTCCACTCCAAGAGACCCAGTACTTC	CSAPLQETQYF
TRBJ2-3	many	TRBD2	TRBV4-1	TGCGCCAGCAGCCAAGTCTGGGCGGGAGAAGCAGATACGCAGTATTTT	CASSQVWAGEADTQYF
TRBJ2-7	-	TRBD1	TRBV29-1	TGCAGTTCGGACAGGGAGGTTGAAAGCTACGAGCAGTACTTC	CSSDREVESYEQYF
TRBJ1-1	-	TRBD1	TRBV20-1	TGCAGTATCAAGGGACAGACCAACACTGAAGCTTTCTTT	CSIKGQTNTEAFF
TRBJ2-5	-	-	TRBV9	TGTGCCAGCAGCGTAGGAGTGGTGGAGGGGGAGACCCAGTACTTC	CASSVGVVEGETQYF
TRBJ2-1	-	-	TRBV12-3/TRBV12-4	TGTGCCAGCAGTTTAGGGGACTTTAATGAGCAGTTCTTC	CASSLGDFNEQFF